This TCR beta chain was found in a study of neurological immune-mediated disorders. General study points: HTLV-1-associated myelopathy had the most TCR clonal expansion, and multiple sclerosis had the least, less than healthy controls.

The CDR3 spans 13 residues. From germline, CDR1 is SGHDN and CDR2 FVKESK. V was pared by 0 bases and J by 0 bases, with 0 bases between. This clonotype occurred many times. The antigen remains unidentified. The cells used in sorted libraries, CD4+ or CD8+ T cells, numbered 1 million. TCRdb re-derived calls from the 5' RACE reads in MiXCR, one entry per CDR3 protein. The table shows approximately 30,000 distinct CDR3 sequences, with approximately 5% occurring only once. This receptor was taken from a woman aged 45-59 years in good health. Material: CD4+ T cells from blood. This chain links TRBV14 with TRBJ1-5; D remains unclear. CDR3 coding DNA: TGTGCCAGCAGCCAAGATAGCAATCAGCCCCAGCATTTT. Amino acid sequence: CASSQDSNQPQHF. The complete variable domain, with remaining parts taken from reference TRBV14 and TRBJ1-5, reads EAGVTQFPSHSVIEKGQTVTLRCDPISGHDNLYWYRRVMGKEIKFLLHFVKESKQDESGMPNNRFLAERTGGTYSTLKVQPAELEDSGVYFCASSQDSNQPQHFGDGTRLSIL.